The 11 T cell receptor beta chains given below trace back to one sample, sequenced in a study of blood T cell repertoires in COVID-19. Assay used: immunoSEQ multiplex PCR; TCRdb lists only in-frame clones, some missing. The sample has approximately 80,000 clones; about 90% are singletons. The sequencing sample was made of peripheral blood. These receptors were collected from a human donor in a cohort sampled during active COVID-19.

This clone was counted only a few times. The chain links TRBV15 to TRBJ2-5, with a weak D call TRBD2 (5 bases). V lost 0 bases and J 2 bases, leaving 10 bases between the germline ends. Germline V gene data show CDR1 as LNHNV and CDR2 as YYDKDF (reference sequence). The CDR3 consists of 15 residues. The CDR3 coding sequence is TGTGCCACCAGCAGAGACCTGGACTTTCAAGAGACCCAGTACTTC. It is translated as CATSRDLDFQETQYF.

Here the CDR3 reads CASSSTSGGRETQYF. As DNA, the CDR3 is TGTGCCAGCAGTTCCACTAGCGGGGGTCGAGAGACCCAGTACTTC. This chain connects TRBV5-4 to TRBJ2-5, with 11 bases aligning to TRBD2. J gave up 4 bases and V 5 bases, and 7 bases lay outside the gene matches. Germline-derived CDR1 and CDR2 are SGHNT and YYREEE (reference sequence). The CDR3 is made up of 15 amino acids.

The genes are TRBV7-3 and TRBJ2-3; tentative D call: TRBD1 (6 bases). The V end lost 5 bases, the J end lost 1 base, and 13 bases lay between the germline ends. Germline V gene data show CDR1 as SGHTA and CDR2 as FQGTGA. This CDR3 region has 15 residues. The chain's CDR3 is CASSPGTTGTDTQYF. CDR3 sequence (DNA): TGTGCCAGCAGCCCCGGGACAACGGGCACAGATACGCAGTATTTT.

This clone has more than one count but fewer than ten. The chain combines TRBV6-5 with TRBJ1-1; the D gene is possibly TRBD1 (6 bases). Trimming left V 2 bases short and J 7 bases short, with 14 bases between. The CDR3 runs 14 residues. Per the germline V gene, CDR1 is MNHEY and CDR2 is SVGAGI. The CDR3 nucleotides read TGTGCCAGCAGTTACCAGGTGGACAGTCTTGAAGCTTTCTTT. Translation gives CASSYQVDSLEAFF.

The J gene is TRBJ1-1, the V gene TRBV2, with 7 bases lining up with TRBD1. V trimming: 7 bases; J trimming: 0 bases; junction bases outside the gene matches: 11. The CDR3 contains 16 residues. Germline V gives CDR1 SNHLY, CDR2 FYNNEI. This CDR3 is CASTTGQPALNTEAFF. The DNA of the CDR3 is TGTGCCAGCACGACGGGACAGCCAGCCTTGAACACTGAAGCTTTCTTT.

The gene calls are TRBV19 and TRBJ1-1; TRBD1 matches at 8 bases. Germline-derived CDR1 and CDR2 are LNHDA and SQIVND (reference sequence). The CDR3 has 11 amino acids. The CDR3 DNA reads as TGTGGAACAGGGGGAGACACTGAAGCTTTCTTT. This gives the protein CGTGGDTEAFF.

V is TRBV19 and J is TRBJ2-7; D remains ambiguous. CDR1 is LNHDA, CDR2 SQIVND, per germline (reference sequence). V gave up 3 bases and J gave up 0 bases, with 9 bases separating them. The CDR3 is 14 residues long. For the CDR3, the DNA is TGTGCCAGTAGTATTCAGAGGTCCTCCTACGAGCAGTACTTC. Its protein is CASSIQRSSYEQYF. The whole variable domain, filled in from reference TRBV19 and TRBJ2-7, reads DGGITQSPKYLFRKEGQNVTLSCEQNLNHDAMYWYRQDPGQGLRLIYYSQIVNDFQKGDIAEGYSVSREKKESFPLTVTSAQKNPTAFYLCASSIQRSSYEQYFGPGTRLTVT.

J is TRBJ2-1 and V is TRBV2; D remains ambiguous. Trimming removed 10 bases from V and 1 base from J, with 2 bases in between. The CDR3 is made up of 10 amino acids. Germline-derived CDR1 and CDR2 are SNHLY and FYNNEI. CDR3 sequence: CATSYNEQFF. Written as DNA, the CDR3 is TGTGCCACGTCCTACAATGAGCAGTTCTTC.

The rearrangement joins TRBV7-2 to TRBJ2-7; TRBD2 agrees at 15 bases. Germline V gene data show CDR1 as SGHTA and CDR2 as FQGNSA. V shed 3 bases and J 4 bases; nucleotides not matched to a gene: 4. The CDR3 is 16 amino acids. The CDR3 is CASSFGLAGGLYEQYF. CDR3 DNA: TGTGCCAGCAGCTTCGGACTAGCGGGAGGGTTGTACGAGCAGTACTTC.

The J gene is TRBJ2-7, the V gene TRBV7-9; 9 bases fit TRBD1. Looked up from germline, CDR1 is SEHNR and CDR2 is FQNEAQ (reference sequence). V was clipped by 5 bases and J by 3 bases; unmatched bases: 8. CDR3 length equals 15 residues. This CDR3 is CASSAGQGSYYEQYF. The DNA for the CDR3 is TGTGCCAGCAGCGCCGGACAGGGGAGTTACTACGAGCAGTACTTC. The full variable domain, in which reference TRBV7-9 and TRBJ2-7 provide the parts outside the CDR3, is DTGVSQNPRHKITKRGQNVTFRCDPISEHNRLYWYRQTLGQGPEFLTYFQNEAQLEKSRLLSDRFSAERPKGSFSTLEIQRTEQGDSAMYLCASSAGQGSYYEQYFGPGTRLTVT.

V usage is TRBV9 and J usage is TRBJ2-1; 10 positions match TRBD2. J lost 8 bases, V lost 2 bases, and 4 bases had no gene match. The germline gives CDR1 SGDLS, CDR2 YYNGEE. The CDR3 runs 14 residues. CDR3: CASSVLAGVDEQFF. CDR3 bases: TGTGCCAGCAGCGTTCTAGCGGGGGTGGATGAGCAGTTCTTC.